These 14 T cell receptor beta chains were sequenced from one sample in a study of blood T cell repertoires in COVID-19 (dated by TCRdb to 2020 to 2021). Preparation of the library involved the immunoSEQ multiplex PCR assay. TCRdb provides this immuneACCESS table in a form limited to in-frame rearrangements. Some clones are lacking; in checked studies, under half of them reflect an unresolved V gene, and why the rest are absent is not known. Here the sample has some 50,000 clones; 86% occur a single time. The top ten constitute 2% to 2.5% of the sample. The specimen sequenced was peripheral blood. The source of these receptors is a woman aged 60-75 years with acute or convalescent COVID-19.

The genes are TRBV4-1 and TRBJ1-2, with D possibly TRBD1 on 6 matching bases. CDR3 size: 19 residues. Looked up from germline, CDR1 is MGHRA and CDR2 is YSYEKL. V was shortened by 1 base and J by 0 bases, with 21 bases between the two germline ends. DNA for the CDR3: TGCGCCAGCAGCCAAGGATGGGGGGGACACTTTTCTGCTAACTATGGCTACACCTTC. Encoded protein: CASSQGWGGHFSANYGYTF.

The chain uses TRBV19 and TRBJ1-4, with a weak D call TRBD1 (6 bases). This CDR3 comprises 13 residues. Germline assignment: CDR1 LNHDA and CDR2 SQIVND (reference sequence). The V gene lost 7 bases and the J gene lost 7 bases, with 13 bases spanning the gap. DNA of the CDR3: TGTGCCAGTAAGGAGAGAGGGGGTGAAAAACTGTTTTTT. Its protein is CASKERGGEKLFF.

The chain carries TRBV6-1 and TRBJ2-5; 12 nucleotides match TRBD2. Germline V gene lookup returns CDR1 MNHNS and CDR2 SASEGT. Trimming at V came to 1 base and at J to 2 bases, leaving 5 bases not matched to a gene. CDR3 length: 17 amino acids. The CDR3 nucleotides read TGTGCCAGCAGTGAAGGCGGACTAGCGGGGAGTCAAGAGACCCAGTACTTC. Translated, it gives CASSEGGLAGSQETQYF.

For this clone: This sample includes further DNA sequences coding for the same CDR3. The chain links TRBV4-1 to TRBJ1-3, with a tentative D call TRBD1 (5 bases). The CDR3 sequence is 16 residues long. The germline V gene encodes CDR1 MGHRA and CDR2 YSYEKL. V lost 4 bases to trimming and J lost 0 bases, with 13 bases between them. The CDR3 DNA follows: TGCGCCAGCAGCCTCGAAGGGGATCTCTCTGGAAACACCATATATTTT. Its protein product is CASSLEGDLSGNTIYF.

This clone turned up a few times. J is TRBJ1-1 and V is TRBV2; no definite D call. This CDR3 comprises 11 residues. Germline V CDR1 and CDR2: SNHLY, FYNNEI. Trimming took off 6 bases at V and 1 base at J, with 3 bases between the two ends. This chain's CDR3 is CASRQNTEAFF. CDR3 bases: TGTGCCAGCAGACAGAACACTGAAGCTTTCTTT.

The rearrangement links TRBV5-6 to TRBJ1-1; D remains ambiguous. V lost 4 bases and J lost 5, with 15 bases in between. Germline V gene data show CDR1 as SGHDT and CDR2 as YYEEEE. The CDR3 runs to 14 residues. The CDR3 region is CASSRRSGLTEAFF. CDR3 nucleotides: TGTGCCAGCAGCCGAAGGTCGGGATTAACTGAAGCTTTCTTT.

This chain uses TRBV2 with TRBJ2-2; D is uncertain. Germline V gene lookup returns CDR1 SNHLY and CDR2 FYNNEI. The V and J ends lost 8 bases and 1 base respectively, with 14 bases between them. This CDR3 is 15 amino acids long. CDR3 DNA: TGTGCCAGCCGACCACAGCTGGGGAACACCGGGGAGCTGTTTTTT. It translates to CASRPQLGNTGELFF.

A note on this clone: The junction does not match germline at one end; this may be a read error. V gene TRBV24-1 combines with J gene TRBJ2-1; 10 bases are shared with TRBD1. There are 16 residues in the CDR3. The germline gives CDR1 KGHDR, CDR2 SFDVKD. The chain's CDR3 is CATSDPGDRGYDEQFF. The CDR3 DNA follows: TGTGCCACCAGTGATCCGGGGGACAGGGGCTACGATGAGCAGTTCTTC.

The CDR3 reads CASSLNGRATSTGELFF. The CDR3 DNA sequence: TGTGCCAGCAGCTTAAACGGGAGGGCCACCTCCACCGGGGAGCTGTTTTTT. The chain recombines TRBV7-3 with TRBJ2-2; 8 bases agree with TRBD2. This CDR3 region has 17 residues. Germline-derived CDR1 and CDR2 are SGHTA and FQGTGA. With 1 base clipped from V and 4 bases from J, the junction kept 8 bases outside the gene matches.

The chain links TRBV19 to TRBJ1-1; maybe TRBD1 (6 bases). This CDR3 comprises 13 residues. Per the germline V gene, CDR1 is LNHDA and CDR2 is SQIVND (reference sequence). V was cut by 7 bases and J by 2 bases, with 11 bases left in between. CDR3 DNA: TGTGCCAGTAAGTACAGGGTCAACACTGAAGCTTTCTTT. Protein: CASKYRVNTEAFF.

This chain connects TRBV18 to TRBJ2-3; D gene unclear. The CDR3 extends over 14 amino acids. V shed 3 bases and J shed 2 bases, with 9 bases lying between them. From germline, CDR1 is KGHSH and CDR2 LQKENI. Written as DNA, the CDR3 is TGTGCCAGCTCACCCAGTCAGAACACAGATACGCAGTATTTT. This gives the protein CASSPSQNTDTQYF.

In DNA, the CDR3 is TGTGCCAGCAGTGCGATTACAGGGGCCAGGGAGTATTTT. It translates to CASSAITGAREYF. The V gene is TRBV2, the J gene TRBJ2-3, with 7 bases fitting TRBD1. V dropped 4 bases and J dropped 13; count of bases not matched to a gene: 11. CDR1 SNHLY and CDR2 FYNNEI come from the germline V gene. This CDR3 comprises 13 residues.

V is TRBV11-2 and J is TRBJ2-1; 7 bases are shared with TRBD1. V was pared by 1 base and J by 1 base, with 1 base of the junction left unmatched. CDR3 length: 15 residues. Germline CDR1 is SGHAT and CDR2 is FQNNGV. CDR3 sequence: CASSLGQGSYNEQFF. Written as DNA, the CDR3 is TGTGCCAGCAGCTTAGGACAGGGATCCTACAATGAGCAGTTCTTC.

CDR3 in DNA: TGTGCCAGCAGTTTCTCAAAACCCGGTAGCTACGAGCAGTACTTC. Protein product: CASSFSKPGSYEQYF. This chain links TRBV6-5 with TRBJ2-7; D call uncertain. The germline CDR1 and CDR2 sequences are MNHEY and SVGAGI. The CDR3 runs to 15 residues. The V gene lost 4 bases and the J gene lost 3 bases, with 16 bases spanning the gap.